This entry describes one T cell receptor beta chain. The junction shows a germline mismatch at one end, possibly a read error. The sample belongs to a study of blood T cell repertoires in COVID-19. Study-wide context: COVID-19 samples collected from the United States, Italy and Spain covered acute and convalescent phases.

CDR3 length equals 14 residues. Germline values: CDR1 MGHRA, CDR2 YSYEKL. During active infection, Seattle patients enrolled and were then monitored through disease. In the original analysis: Quantification of nucleated cells was approximated via reference gene primer amplification. Produced via immunoSEQ multiplex PCR; TCRdb's table is partial and in-frame only. The V and J calls and the clone size are those of that table, but D and trimming were determined from the DNA. This repertoire shows about 360,000 clones, approximately 86% found once; its top ten account for roughly 6.6%. The sample comprised peripheral blood. The TCR comes from a woman in her fifties or sixties with COVID-19, enrolled during active disease. The chain joins TRBV4-1 to TRBJ2-7, with D unresolved. CDR3 amino acids: CASSEEASSGEQYF. The CDR3 DNA sequence: TGCGCCAGCAGCGAAGAGGCCAGTTCAGGCGAGCAGTACTTC.